This T cell receptor gamma chain is drawn from a study of gamma-delta T cells after stem cell transplantation. TCRdb re-identified clones in the RT-PCR reads via CATT. This table has some 2,100 gamma-chain clones, around 6.3% appearing once. CDR3 size: 16 residues. Germline V gives CDR1 GITISATS, CDR2 ISYDGTV (reference sequence). This TCR was recovered from a human donor. It is not recorded whose cells these are; they may come from a transplant donor. Sequencing input: gamma-delta T cells. No J gene was named, though the V gene is TRGV9. CDR3 coding DNA: TGTGCCTTGTGGGAGGTGGGGGAGTTGTGCAAAAAAATAAAAATCTTT. Translating it yields CALWEVGELCKKIKIF.